Listed here are 27 T cell receptor beta chains from one sample, sequenced in a study of CD8+CD57+ T cells in acquired aplastic anemia. According to the study, genomic DNA was the template for TCR beta VDJ and CDR3 profiling. TCRdb independently ran MiXCR on the reads; one entry per CDR3 protein. The sample has fewer than 250,000 distinct CDR3 sequences, approximately 49% seen once. The sample consisted of sorted CD4+, CD8+, or CD8+CD57+ T cells (not recorded which) from PBMCs. All receptors derive from a human donor in good health, serving as a control.

V is TRBV7-2 and J is TRBJ2-5; 10 bases line up with TRBD2. The CDR3 sequence is 14 residues long. Germline V gene lookup returns CDR1 SGHTA and CDR2 FQGNSA. V shed 2 bases and J 4 bases; nucleotides not matched to a gene: 1. The CDR3 DNA reads TGTGCCAGCAGCTTACTAGCGGGAGCAGAGACCCAGTACTTC. Its translation: CASSLLAGAETQYF.

The chain uses TRBV29-1 and TRBJ2-1; tentative D call: TRBD1 (5 bases). V lost 3 bases to trimming and J lost 2 bases, with 11 bases between them. The germline V gene has CDR1 SQVTM and CDR2 ANQGSEA. CDR3 length: 14 residues. The CDR3 DNA follows: TGCAGCGTTGAGAGTCAGGGAACCTACAATGAGCAGTTCTTC. Translation: CSVESQGTYNEQFF.

At least ten counts were recorded for this clonotype. V gene TRBV9 combines with J gene TRBJ2-3, with 7 bases matching TRBD2. This CDR3 is built from 16 residues. Germline CDR1 SGDLS, CDR2 YYNGEE. V trimming: 6 bases; J trimming: 2 bases; junction bases outside the gene matches: 12. The CDR3: CASNQRGGVHTDTQYF. CDR3 bases: TGTGCCAGCAACCAGCGTGGGGGGGTACACACAGATACGCAGTATTTT.

The rearrangement uses TRBV7-6 and TRBJ2-7, with D possibly TRBD1 on 5 matching bases. This CDR3 is 19 amino acids long. Germline V gene sequence: CDR1 SGHVS, CDR2 FNYEAQ. CDR3 residues: CHSEPGPVPKVVGLYEQYF. CDR3 nucleotide sequence: TGTCACAGTGAGCCTGGTCCCGTTCCCAAAGTGGTGGGGCTGTACGAGCAGTACTTC.

This clonotype came up a few times. The rearrangement links TRBV10-2 to TRBJ2-7; 11 bases agree with TRBD1. In germline, CDR1 is WSHSY, CDR2 SAAADI. The CDR3 has 15 residues. J was trimmed by 3 bases and V by 7 bases; bases with no gene match: 8. Written as DNA, the CDR3 is TGCGCCAGCAACGCCGGGACAGGGGGGCACTACGAGCAGTACTTC. Amino acid sequence: CASNAGTGGHYEQYF.

The table lists this clonotype with many counts. J is TRBJ1-1 and V is TRBV5-1, with TRBD1 as a possible D gene (5 bases). Trimming removed 0 bases from V and 11 bases from J, with 14 bases in between. Germline V lookup: CDR1 SGHRS, CDR2 YFSETQ. This CDR3 region has 13 residues. This CDR3 is CASSLGAGNEAFF. The CDR3 DNA follows: TGCGCCAGCAGCTTGGGGGCAGGGAATGAGGCTTTCTTT.

Turning to this clonotype: A clone one base away is much larger, so this may be a read error. The rearrangement joins TRBV19 to TRBJ1-2; D ambiguous. With 10 bases removed from V and 7 bases from J, the gap between germline ends came to 10 bases. This CDR3 spans 10 amino acids. Germline CDR1 is LNHDA and CDR2 is SQIVND (reference sequence). CDR3 sequence: CATKGAGYTF. CDR3 sequence (DNA): TGTGCCACGAAGGGTGCTGGCTACACCTTC.

This clonotype was found many times. The chain uses TRBV6-5 and TRBJ1-2; D is uncertain. The germline gives CDR1 MNHEY, CDR2 SVGAGI. The CDR3 runs 14 residues. The V and J ends lost 5 bases and 1 base respectively, with 11 bases between them. CDR3 nucleotide sequence: TGTGCCAGCAGTCACGGGAGTCTTAACTATGGCTACACCTTC. Protein sequence: CASSHGSLNYGYTF.

This clonotype was picked up many times. The chain carries TRBV6-5 and TRBJ1-6, with 9 bases identical to TRBD1. CDR3 length equals 15 residues. V lost 6 bases and J lost 7; bases outside the gene matches: 7. In germline, CDR1 is MNHEY, CDR2 SVGAGI. The CDR3 nucleotides are TGTGCCAGCAGGACCCCAACAGGGGGCAATTCACCCCTCCACTTT. This sequence encodes CASRTPTGGNSPLHF.

The chain is built from TRBV14 and TRBJ1-6, with a weak D call TRBD1 (6 bases). The ends were cut back, 4 bases at V and 9 bases at J, with 13 bases in the middle. Germline V gene data show CDR1 as SGHDN and CDR2 as FVKESK. The CDR3 runs to 14 residues. The CDR3 bases are TGTGCCAGCAGCCTGGGACAAAATCTTTCACCCCTCCACTTT. As protein: CASSLGQNLSPLHF.

This clonotype was seen ten or more times. The rearrangement uses TRBV7-9 and TRBJ1-2; tentative D call: TRBD1 (5 bases). V was trimmed by 3 bases and J by 4 bases, leaving 9 bases between them. The germline gives CDR1 SEHNR, CDR2 FQNEAQ (reference sequence). The CDR3 extends over 13 amino acids. The CDR3 loop is CASSFGGSYGYTF. In DNA, the CDR3 is TGTGCCAGCAGCTTTGGGGGATCCTATGGCTACACCTTC.

The chain joins TRBV7-2 to TRBJ2-5; TRBD2 agrees at 14 bases. This CDR3 has 17 amino acids. Germline CDR1 is SGHTA and CDR2 is FQGNSA. The V gene end was trimmed by 6 bases and the J gene end by 2 bases; junction bases not matched to a gene: 8. Here the CDR3 reads CASSRTSGGPRQETQYF. For the CDR3, the DNA is TGTGCCAGCAGTCGGACTAGCGGGGGGCCGCGGCAAGAGACCCAGTACTTC.

The chain uses TRBV2 and TRBJ2-5; 7 nucleotides agree with TRBD1. Trimming removed 9 bases from V and 5 bases from J; junction bases left unmatched: 12. Germline CDR1 and CDR2: SNHLY and FYNNEI. This CDR3 spans 14 amino acids. For the CDR3, the DNA is TGTGCCAGAGATAGACAGGGCGGATGGGAGACCCAGTACTTC. It yields the protein CARDRQGGWETQYF.

Ten or more counts support this clonotype. The genes are TRBV4-3 and TRBJ1-2; D unclear. Germline loops: CDR1 LGHNA, CDR2 YSLEER. CDR3 length: 19 residues. Trimming stripped 0 bases from V and 4 bases from J, with 24 bases between. CDR3 DNA sequence: TGCGCCAGCAGCCAAGATCTTGTGGGCGGAGGAATCCTGGCCTATGGCTACACCTTC. Translation: CASSQDLVGGGILAYGYTF.

This clonotype was seen at least ten times. The chain has TRBV12-3 or TRBV12-4 and TRBJ1-1; 10 positions match TRBD1. This CDR3 contains 14 residues. V gave up 1 base and J gave up 13 bases; unmatched junction bases: 9. The CDR3 coding sequence is TGTGCCAGCAGTTTAGGGGGGACAGGGGAACTGGGTTTCTTT. Translated, it gives CASSLGGTGELGFF.

This clonotype has more than one count but fewer than ten. This sequence joins TRBV20-1 and TRBJ1-4; D uncertain. CDR3 length: 11 residues. Germline loops: CDR1 DFQATT, CDR2 SNEGSKA (reference sequence). Trimming took off 0 bases at V and 8 bases at J, with 4 bases between the two ends. As DNA, the CDR3 is TGCAGTGCTAGAGATGGCGAAAAACTGTTTTTT. It is translated as CSARDGEKLFF.

This clonotype was counted at least ten times. The gene calls are TRBV7-9 and TRBJ1-2; D might be TRBD1 (5 bases). This CDR3 spans 12 amino acids. Per germline, CDR1 SEHNR and CDR2 FQNEAQ (reference sequence). Trimming took 3 bases from V and 5 from J, leaving 7 bases between them. CDR3 DNA sequence: TGTGCCAGCAGCTTCGACAGTTATGGCTACACCTTC. Translated, it gives CASSFDSYGYTF.

The chain joins TRBV11-3 to TRBJ2-5; 8 bases are a match to TRBD1. Germline loops: CDR1 SGHNT, CDR2 YENEEA. Unmatched junction bases numbered 6, after V lost 5 bases and J lost 1 base. CDR3 length equals 15 residues. CDR3 DNA: TGTGCCAGCAGCGTAACCGGGACAGGCCAAGAGACCCAGTACTTC. Translated: CASSVTGTGQETQYF.

V gene TRBV28 combines with J gene TRBJ1-2, with D perhaps TRBD1 (6 bases). This CDR3 region has 16 residues. V was cut by 5 bases and J by 5 bases, with 21 bases left in between. Germline CDR1 MDHEN, CDR2 SYDVKM. For the CDR3, the DNA is TGTGCCAGCAGTGCGCCAACGACAGGATTATTTTATGGCTACACCTTC. It is translated as CASSAPTTGLFYGYTF.

The chain recombines TRBV20-1 with TRBJ1-6; 8 bases map to TRBD1. The CDR3 has 15 amino acids. After removal of 0 bases from V and 9 bases from J, the junction contained 7 bases not matched to a gene. Germline CDR1 reads DFQATT; CDR2 reads SNEGSKA (reference sequence). CDR3 coding DNA: TGCAGTGCTAGAGATTGGCAGGGGGCCTCTTCACCCCTCCACTTT. Its protein is CSARDWQGASSPLHF.

This clonotype was seen many times. The rearrangement links TRBV7-2 to TRBJ2-1; 9 bases agree with TRBD1. The CDR3 totals 15 residues. CDR1 is SGHTA, CDR2 FQGNSA, per germline. J lost 3 bases, V lost 9 bases, and 9 bases had no gene match. The CDR3 loop reads CASPTGQGIYNEQFF. DNA of the CDR3: TGTGCCAGTCCTACGGGACAGGGAATCTACAATGAGCAGTTCTTC.

A remark on this clonotype: Relative to the germline gene, one junction end is altered; a read error may explain this. V usage is TRBV7-7 and J usage is TRBJ2-3; 14 positions match TRBD2. Germline CDR1 is SSHAT and CDR2 is FNYEAQ (reference sequence). This CDR3 has 17 amino acids. DNA for the CDR3: TGTGCTAGCAGCTCCGGGACTAGCGGGGGCAACACAGATACGCAGTATTTT. Translation: CASSSGTSGGNTDTQYF. Looking up the rest from reference TRBV7-7 and TRBJ2-3 gives the full variable domain: GAGVSQSPRYKVTKRGQDVTLRCDPISSHATLYWYQQALGQGPEFLTYFNYEAQPDKSGLPSDRFSAERPEGSISTLTIQRTEQRDSAMYRCASSSGTSGGNTDTQYFGPGTRLTVL.

This clonotype was observed at least ten times. This chain links TRBV7-8 with TRBJ2-7, with D maybe TRBD1 (5 bases). The CDR3 is 14 residues long. Germline CDR1 SGHVS, CDR2 FQNEAQ. Trimming took 5 bases from V and 3 from J, leaving 14 bases between them. CDR3 sequence (DNA): TGTGCCAGCAGCCCTACCAGGGTAATCTACGAGCAGTACTTC. It translates to CASSPTRVIYEQYF.

V is TRBV7-9 and J is TRBJ2-7; tentatively, D is TRBD1 (6 bases). CDR1 and CDR2 from the germline V gene are SEHNR and FQNEAQ (reference sequence). The CDR3 has 13 amino acids. Trimming pared 9 bases from V and 9 bases from J, leaving 21 bases between. As DNA, the CDR3 is TGTGCCAGTTCGGCAGGGGTCAACGGTCGGCAGTACTTC. Amino acids: CASSAGVNGRQYF.

The chain employs TRBV12-3 or TRBV12-4 and TRBJ1-5; a weak D match, TRBD1 (5 bases). V was shortened by 2 bases and J by 3 bases, with 11 bases between the two germline ends. The CDR3 covers 15 residues. In DNA form, the CDR3 reads TGTGCCAGCAGTTTAATGGGCAGGGTCAATCAGCCCCAGCATTTT. Translating it yields CASSLMGRVNQPQHF.

In its sample, this clonotype was seen once. The chain employs TRBV10-3 and TRBJ1-4, with D possibly matching TRBD1 (5 bases). This CDR3 has 14 amino acids. Germline V gene sequence: CDR1 ENHRY, CDR2 SYGVKD. V lost 0 bases and J 8 bases, leaving 10 bases between the germline ends. CDR3 protein: CAISESGAGEKLFF. CDR3 DNA: TGTGCCATCAGTGAGTCAGGGGCAGGAGAAAAACTGTTTTTT.

This sequence joins TRBV7-6 and TRBJ2-5; weak D call: TRBD1 (6 bases). Germline loops: CDR1 SGHVS, CDR2 FNYEAQ. V lost 6 bases and J lost 5, with 7 bases in between. This CDR3 region has 11 residues. The CDR3, as DNA: TGTGCCAGCAGTACAGGGGAGACCCAGTACTTC. This gives the protein CASSTGETQYF. Together with reference TRBV7-6 and TRBJ2-5, the CDR3 gives the full variable domain: GAGVSQSPRYKVTKRGQDVALRCDPISGHVSLYWYRQALGQGPEFLTYFNYEAQQDKSGLPNDRFSAERPEGSISTLTIQRTEQRDSAMYRCASSTGETQYFGPGTRLLVL.